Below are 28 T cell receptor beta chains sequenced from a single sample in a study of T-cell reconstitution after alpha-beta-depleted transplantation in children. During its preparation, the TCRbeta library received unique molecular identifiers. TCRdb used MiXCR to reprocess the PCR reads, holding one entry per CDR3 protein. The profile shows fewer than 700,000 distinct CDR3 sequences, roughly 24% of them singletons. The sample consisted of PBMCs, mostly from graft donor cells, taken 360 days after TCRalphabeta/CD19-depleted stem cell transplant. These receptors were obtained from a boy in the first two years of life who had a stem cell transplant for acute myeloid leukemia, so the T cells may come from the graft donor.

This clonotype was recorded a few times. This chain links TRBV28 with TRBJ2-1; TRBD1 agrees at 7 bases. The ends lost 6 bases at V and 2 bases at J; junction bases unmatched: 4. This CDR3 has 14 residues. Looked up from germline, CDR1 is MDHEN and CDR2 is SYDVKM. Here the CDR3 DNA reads TGTGCCAGCAGAGGGCAGGGGGCCTACAATGAGCAGTTCTTC. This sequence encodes CASRGQGAYNEQFF.

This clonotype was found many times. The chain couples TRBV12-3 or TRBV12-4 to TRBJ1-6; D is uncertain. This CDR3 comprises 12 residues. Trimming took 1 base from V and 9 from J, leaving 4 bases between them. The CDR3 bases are TGTGCCAGCAGTTTAGAGAGTTCACCCCTCCACTTT. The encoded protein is CASSLESSPLHF.

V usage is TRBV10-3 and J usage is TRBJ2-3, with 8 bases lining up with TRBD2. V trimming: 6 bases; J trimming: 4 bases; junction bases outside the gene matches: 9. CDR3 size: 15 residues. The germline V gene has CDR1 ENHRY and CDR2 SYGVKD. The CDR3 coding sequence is TGTGCCATCAGCACAGCGGGGGTACTGGCAGATACGCAGTATTTT. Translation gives CAISTAGVLADTQYF.

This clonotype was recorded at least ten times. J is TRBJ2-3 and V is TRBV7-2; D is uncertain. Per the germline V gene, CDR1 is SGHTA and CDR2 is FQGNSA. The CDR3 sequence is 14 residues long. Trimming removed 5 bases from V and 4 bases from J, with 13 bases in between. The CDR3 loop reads CASSPPGSSDTQYF. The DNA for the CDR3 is TGTGCCAGCAGCCCTCCCGGCTCCTCAGATACGCAGTATTTT.

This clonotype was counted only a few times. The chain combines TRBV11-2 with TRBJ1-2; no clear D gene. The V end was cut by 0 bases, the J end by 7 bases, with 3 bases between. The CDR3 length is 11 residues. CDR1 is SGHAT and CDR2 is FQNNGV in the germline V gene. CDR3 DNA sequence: TGTGCCAGCAGCTTAGAGGGTGGCTACACCTTC. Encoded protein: CASSLEGGYTF.

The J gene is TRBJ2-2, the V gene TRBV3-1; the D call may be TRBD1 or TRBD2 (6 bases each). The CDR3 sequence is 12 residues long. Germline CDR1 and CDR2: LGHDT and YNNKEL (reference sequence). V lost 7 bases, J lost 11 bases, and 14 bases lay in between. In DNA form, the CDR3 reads TGTGCCAGCATCTCAGGAGGGGGTGAGCTGTTTTTT. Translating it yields CASISGGGELFF.

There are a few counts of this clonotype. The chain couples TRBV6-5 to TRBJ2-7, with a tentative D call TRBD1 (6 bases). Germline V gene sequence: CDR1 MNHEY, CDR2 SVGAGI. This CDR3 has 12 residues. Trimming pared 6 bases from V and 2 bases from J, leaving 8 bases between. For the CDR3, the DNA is TGTGCCAGCAGGAGGACAGCCTACGAGCAGTACTTC. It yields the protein CASRRTAYEQYF.

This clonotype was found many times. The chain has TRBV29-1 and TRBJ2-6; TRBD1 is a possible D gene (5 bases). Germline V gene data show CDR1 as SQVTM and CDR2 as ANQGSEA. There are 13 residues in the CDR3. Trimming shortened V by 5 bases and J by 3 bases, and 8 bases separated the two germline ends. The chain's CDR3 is CSVLQGGANVLTF. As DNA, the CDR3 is TGCAGCGTTCTCCAGGGTGGGGCCAACGTCCTGACTTTC.

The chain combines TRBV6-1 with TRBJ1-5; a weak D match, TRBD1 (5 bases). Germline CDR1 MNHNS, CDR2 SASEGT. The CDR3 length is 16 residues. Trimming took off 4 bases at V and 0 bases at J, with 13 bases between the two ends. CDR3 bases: TGTGCCAGCAGTGCGGGGGGACGGTATAGCAATCAGCCCCAGCATTTT. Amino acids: CASSAGGRYSNQPQHF.

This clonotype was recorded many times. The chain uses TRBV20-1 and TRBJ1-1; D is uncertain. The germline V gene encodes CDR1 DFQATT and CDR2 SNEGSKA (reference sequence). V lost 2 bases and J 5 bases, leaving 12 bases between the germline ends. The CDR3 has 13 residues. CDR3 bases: TGCAGTGCTAGACTGTACGAAAGGACTGAAGCTTTCTTT. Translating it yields CSARLYERTEAFF.

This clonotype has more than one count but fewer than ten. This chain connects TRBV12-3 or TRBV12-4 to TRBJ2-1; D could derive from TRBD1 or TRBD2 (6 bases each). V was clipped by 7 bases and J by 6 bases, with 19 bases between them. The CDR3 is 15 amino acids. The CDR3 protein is CASTLTGAAGNEQFF. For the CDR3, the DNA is TGTGCCAGCACCTTGACGGGGGCAGCGGGCAATGAGCAGTTCTTC.

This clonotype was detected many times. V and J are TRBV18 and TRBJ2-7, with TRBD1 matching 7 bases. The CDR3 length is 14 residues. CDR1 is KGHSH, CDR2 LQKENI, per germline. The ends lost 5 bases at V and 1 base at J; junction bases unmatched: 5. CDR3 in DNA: TGTGCCAGCTCATCCGGGACAGCTTCCTACGAGCAGTACTTC. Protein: CASSSGTASYEQYF. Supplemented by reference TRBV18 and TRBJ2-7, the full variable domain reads NAGVMQNPRHLVRRRGQEARLRCSPMKGHSHVYWYRQLPEEGLKFMVYLQKENIIDESGMPKERFSAEFPKEGPSILRIQQVVRGDSAAYFCASSSGTASYEQYFGPGTRLTVT.

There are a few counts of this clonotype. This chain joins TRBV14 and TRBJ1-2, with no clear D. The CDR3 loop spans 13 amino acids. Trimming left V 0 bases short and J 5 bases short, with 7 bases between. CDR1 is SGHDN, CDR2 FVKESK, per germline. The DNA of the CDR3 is TGTGCCAGCAGCCAAGAAGGGCCATATGGCTACACCTTC. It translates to CASSQEGPYGYTF.

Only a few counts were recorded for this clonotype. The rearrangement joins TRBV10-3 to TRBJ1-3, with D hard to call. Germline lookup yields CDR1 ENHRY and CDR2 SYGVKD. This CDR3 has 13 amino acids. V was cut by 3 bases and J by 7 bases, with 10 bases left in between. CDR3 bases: TGTGCCATCAGTGAAGAGGACCGGAACACCATATATTTT. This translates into CAISEEDRNTIYF.

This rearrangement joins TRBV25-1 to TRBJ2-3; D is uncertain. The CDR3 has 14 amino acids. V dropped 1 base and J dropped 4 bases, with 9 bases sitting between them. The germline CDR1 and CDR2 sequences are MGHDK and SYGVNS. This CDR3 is CASSEFRVSDTQYF. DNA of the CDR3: TGTGCCAGCAGTGAATTTCGGGTATCAGATACGCAGTATTTT.

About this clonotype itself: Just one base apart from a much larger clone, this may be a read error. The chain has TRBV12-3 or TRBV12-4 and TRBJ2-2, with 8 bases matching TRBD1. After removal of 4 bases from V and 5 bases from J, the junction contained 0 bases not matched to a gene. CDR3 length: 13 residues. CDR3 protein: CASSWTGTGELFF. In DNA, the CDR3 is TGTGCCAGCAGTTGGACAGGGACCGGGGAGCTGTTTTTT.

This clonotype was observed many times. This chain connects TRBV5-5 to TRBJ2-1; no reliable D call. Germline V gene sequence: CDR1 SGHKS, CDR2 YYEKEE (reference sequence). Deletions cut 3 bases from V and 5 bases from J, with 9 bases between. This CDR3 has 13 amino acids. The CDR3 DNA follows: TGTGCCAGCAGCTCACCCCGGGACAATGAGCAGTTCTTC. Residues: CASSSPRDNEQFF.

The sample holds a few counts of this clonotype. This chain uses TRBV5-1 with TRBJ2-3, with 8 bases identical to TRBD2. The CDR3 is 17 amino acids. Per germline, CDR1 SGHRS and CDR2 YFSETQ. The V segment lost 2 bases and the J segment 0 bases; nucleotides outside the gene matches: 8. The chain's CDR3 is CASSLPGGQDSTDTQYF. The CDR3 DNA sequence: TGCGCCAGCAGCTTACCGGGGGGGCAGGATAGCACAGATACGCAGTATTTT. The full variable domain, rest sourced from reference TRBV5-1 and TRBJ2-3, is KAGVTQTPRYLIKTRGQQVTLSCSPISGHRSVSWYQQTPGQGLQFLFEYFSETQRNKGNFPGRFSGRQFSNSRSEMNVSTLELGDSALYLCASSLPGGQDSTDTQYFGPGTRLTVL.

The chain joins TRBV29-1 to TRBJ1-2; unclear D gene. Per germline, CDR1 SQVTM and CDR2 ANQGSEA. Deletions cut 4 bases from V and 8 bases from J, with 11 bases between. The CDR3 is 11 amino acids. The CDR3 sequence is CSVAQGRGYTF. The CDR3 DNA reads TGCAGCGTTGCCCAAGGCAGAGGCTACACCTTC.

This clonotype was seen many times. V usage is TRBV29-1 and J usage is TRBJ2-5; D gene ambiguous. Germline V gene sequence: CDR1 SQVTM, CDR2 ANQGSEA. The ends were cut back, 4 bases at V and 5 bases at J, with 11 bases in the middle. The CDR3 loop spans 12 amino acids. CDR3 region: CSVGGGRETQYF. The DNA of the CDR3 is TGCAGCGTTGGAGGTGGCAGGGAGACCCAGTACTTC.

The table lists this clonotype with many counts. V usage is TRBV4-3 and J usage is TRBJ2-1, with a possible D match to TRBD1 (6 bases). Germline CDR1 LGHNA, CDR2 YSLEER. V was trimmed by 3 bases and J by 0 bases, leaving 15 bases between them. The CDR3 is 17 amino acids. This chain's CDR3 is CASSHSRGRGSYNEQFF. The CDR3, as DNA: TGCGCCAGCAGCCATTCCAGGGGTAGGGGCTCCTACAATGAGCAGTTCTTC.

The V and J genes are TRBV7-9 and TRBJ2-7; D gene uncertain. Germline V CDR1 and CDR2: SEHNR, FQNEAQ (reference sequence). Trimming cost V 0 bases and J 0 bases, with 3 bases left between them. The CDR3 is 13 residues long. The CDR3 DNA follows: TGTGCCAGCAGCTTAGCCAGCTCCTACGAGCAGTACGTC. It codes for CASSLASSYEQYV.

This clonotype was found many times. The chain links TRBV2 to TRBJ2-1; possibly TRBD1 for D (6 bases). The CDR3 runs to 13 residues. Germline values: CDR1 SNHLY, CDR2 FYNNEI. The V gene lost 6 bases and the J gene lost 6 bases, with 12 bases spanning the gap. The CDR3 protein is CASSYTGSNEQFF. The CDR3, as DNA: TGTGCCAGCAGCTACACAGGGAGCAATGAGCAGTTCTTC.

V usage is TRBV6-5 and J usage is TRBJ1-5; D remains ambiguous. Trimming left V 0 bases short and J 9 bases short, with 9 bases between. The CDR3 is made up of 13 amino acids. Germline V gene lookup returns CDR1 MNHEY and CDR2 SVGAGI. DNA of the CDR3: TGTGCCAGCAGTTACTCCGGGCCGACGCCCCAGCATTTT. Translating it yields CASSYSGPTPQHF.

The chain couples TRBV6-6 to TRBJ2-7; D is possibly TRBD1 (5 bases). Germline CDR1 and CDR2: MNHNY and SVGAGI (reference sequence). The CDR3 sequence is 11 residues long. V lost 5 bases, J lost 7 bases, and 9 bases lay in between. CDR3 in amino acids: CASSGQGEQYV. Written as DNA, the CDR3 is TGTGCCAGCAGTGGCCAGGGTGAGCAGTACGTC.

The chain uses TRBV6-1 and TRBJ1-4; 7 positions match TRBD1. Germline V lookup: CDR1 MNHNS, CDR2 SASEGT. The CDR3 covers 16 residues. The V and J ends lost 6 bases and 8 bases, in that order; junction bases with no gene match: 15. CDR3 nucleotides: TGTGCCAGCAGCCGTTATACGACAGGGATTGCGGAAAAACTGTTTTTT. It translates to CASSRYTTGIAEKLFF.

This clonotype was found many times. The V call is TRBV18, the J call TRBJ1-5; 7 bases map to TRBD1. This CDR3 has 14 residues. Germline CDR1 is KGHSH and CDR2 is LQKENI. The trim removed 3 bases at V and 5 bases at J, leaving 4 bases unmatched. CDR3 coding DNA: TGTGCCAGCTCACCCGACAGGGATGATCAGCCCCAGCATTTT. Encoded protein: CASSPDRDDQPQHF.

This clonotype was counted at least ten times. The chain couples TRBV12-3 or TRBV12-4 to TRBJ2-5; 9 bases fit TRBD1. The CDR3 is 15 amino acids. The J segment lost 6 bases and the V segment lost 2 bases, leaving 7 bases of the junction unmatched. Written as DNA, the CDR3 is TGTGCCAGCAGTTTAAACACAGGGGGCGTAAAGACCCAGTACTTC. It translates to CASSLNTGGVKTQYF.